These 18 T cell receptor beta chains were sequenced from one sample in a study of shared clonotypes between healthy human individuals. CD45RO-negative cells were positively selected for CCR7, leaving out terminally differentiated effector memory CD45RA+ cells. The assay was immunoSEQ multiplex PCR, and TCRdb's table has in-frame clones only and misses some. The data show 700,000 to 950,000 clones, approximately 96% seen once. Sample: naive CD8+ T cells sorted from blood. The receptor set was obtained from a young man in good health.

The genes are TRBV6-4 and TRBJ2-7; perhaps TRBD1 as D (5 bases). The V end lost 5 bases, the J end lost 1 base, and 18 bases lay between the germline ends. The CDR3 has 16 residues. The germline V gene encodes CDR1 MRHNA and CDR2 SNTAGT. DNA of the CDR3: TGTGCCAGCAGTCGGACAAGGCCCATATATTCCTACGAGCAGTACTTC. This gives the protein CASSRTRPIYSYEQYF.

This clone was found once. The chain uses TRBV7-5 and TRBJ2-7; TRBD1, as called in the table, went unchecked against the DNA. TRBV7-5 is a pseudogene locus. The CDR3 runs 14 residues. The chain's CDR3 is CARSFKDRENEQYF. CDR3 nucleotide sequence: TGTGCCAGAAGCTTCAAGGACAGGGAAAACGAGCAGTACTTC.

This chain links TRBV11-2 with TRBJ2-7, with D possibly being TRBD1 (5 bases). V was trimmed by 1 base and J by 4 bases, leaving 11 bases between them. The CDR3 totals 14 residues. Germline V gene lookup returns CDR1 SGHAT and CDR2 FQNNGV. The CDR3 here is CASSLGTRVYEQYF. The CDR3 DNA sequence: TGTGCCAGCAGCTTAGGTACCAGGGTTTACGAGCAGTACTTC.

The chain recombines TRBV5-5 with TRBJ2-7; 8 bases line up with TRBD1. Germline assignment: CDR1 SGHKS and CDR2 YYEKEE (reference sequence). CDR3 size: 14 residues. Losses at the gene ends were 4 bases for V and 5 bases for J; bases not matched to a gene: 8. The CDR3: CASSPWTGRDEQYF. The DNA of the CDR3 is TGTGCCAGCAGCCCGTGGACAGGGCGTGACGAGCAGTACTTC.

The count of this clone is one. This rearrangement joins TRBV29-1 to TRBJ2-1; D may be TRBD2 (5 bases). The V end lost 6 bases, the J end lost 0 bases, and 12 bases lay between the germline ends. Looked up from germline, CDR1 is SQVTM and CDR2 is ANQGSEA. The CDR3 is 14 amino acids. The CDR3 protein is CSVDARGSYNEQFF. The CDR3 DNA follows: TGCAGCGTCGATGCTCGGGGCTCCTACAATGAGCAGTTCTTC.

The chain carries TRBV29-1 and TRBJ1-2; 7 bases map to TRBD1. Trimming took 3 bases from V and 8 from J; bases not matched to a gene: 9. Germline CDR1 is SQVTM and CDR2 is ANQGSEA. The length of the CDR3 is 13 residues. CDR3 loop: CSVDPTGAEGYTF. CDR3 coding DNA: TGCAGCGTTGACCCCACAGGGGCCGAGGGCTACACCTTC.

The J gene is TRBJ2-1, the V gene TRBV27; D assignment may be TRBD1 or TRBD2 (5 bases each). Trimming shortened V by 8 bases and J by 4 bases, and 18 bases separated the two germline ends. The CDR3 is made up of 15 amino acids. CDR1 MNHEY and CDR2 SMNVEV come from the germline V gene (reference sequence). The CDR3, as DNA: TGTGCCAGCGAAACCGGGGAAGGGGCGTACAATGAGCAGTTCTTC. Amino acid sequence: CASETGEGAYNEQFF.

The chain is built from TRBV4-3 and TRBJ1-3; D gene ambiguous. Trimming removed 2 bases at V and 0 bases at J, with 8 bases between. Germline loops: CDR1 LGHNA, CDR2 YSLEER. The CDR3 is 15 amino acids. For the CDR3, the DNA is TGCGCCAGCAGCCAAAGCACCGGCTCTGGAAACACCATATATTTT. Its protein product is CASSQSTGSGNTIYF.

The chain couples TRBV29-1 to TRBJ2-3; perhaps TRBD2 as D (7 bases). V dropped 3 bases and J dropped 6 bases, with 22 bases sitting between them. This CDR3 contains 16 residues. Per germline, CDR1 SQVTM and CDR2 ANQGSEA. CDR3 nucleotide sequence: TGCAGCGTTGACCGGGGGGCGGGAAGGGGCTTGGATACGCAGTATTTT. It yields the protein CSVDRGAGRGLDTQYF.

The rearrangement joins TRBV27 to TRBJ1-2; D gene ambiguous. The length of the CDR3 is 17 residues. V lost 0 bases to trimming and J lost 1 base, with 15 bases between them. Germline V gene sequence: CDR1 MNHEY, CDR2 SMNVEV (reference sequence). The CDR3 DNA sequence: TGTGCCAGCAGTTTATCCTTCGCGACATACAATAACTATGGCTACACCTTC. Protein: CASSLSFATYNNYGYTF.

With regard to this clone: The sample has other DNA sequences that encode this CDR3 too. The chain carries TRBV29-1 and TRBJ2-1; TRBD2 matches at 7 bases. Trimming took 6 bases from V and 3 from J; bases not matched to a gene: 5. This CDR3 is 13 amino acids long. Germline CDR1 is SQVTM and CDR2 is ANQGSEA. The CDR3 is CSVELANYNEQFF. Here the CDR3 DNA reads TGCAGCGTAGAACTAGCGAACTACAATGAGCAGTTCTTC.

This chain joins TRBV6-5 and TRBJ2-7, with 9 positions matching TRBD1. The CDR3 is made up of 13 amino acids. The V gene's germline CDR1 is MNHEY and CDR2 SVGAGI. Germline trimming cut 6 bases from V and 5 bases from J; bases unmatched to any gene: 5. CDR3 DNA sequence: TGTGCCAGCAGCTGGGACAGGGACGACGAGCAGTACTTC. Its protein is CASSWDRDDEQYF.

The chain employs TRBV2 and TRBJ2-2; weak D call: TRBD2 (5 bases). The CDR3 runs 14 residues. With 8 bases removed from V and 0 bases from J, the gap between germline ends came to 10 bases. Germline V gene sequence: CDR1 SNHLY, CDR2 FYNNEI. The CDR3 DNA reads as TGTGCCAGCTGCGGCGGGCCGAACACCGGGGAGCTGTTTTTT. Encoded protein: CASCGGPNTGELFF.

The chain has TRBV9 and TRBJ2-7; 7 bases agree with TRBD1. Per the germline V gene, CDR1 is SGDLS and CDR2 is YYNGEE. This CDR3 spans 16 amino acids. The V gene end was trimmed by 0 bases and the J gene end by 3 bases; junction bases not matched to a gene: 9. The CDR3 region is CASSVGRQGRDYEQYF. In DNA form, the CDR3 reads TGTGCCAGCAGCGTAGGAAGACAGGGACGCGACTACGAGCAGTACTTC.

The CDR3 is CASSLVVGDSSYNEQFF. Written as DNA, the CDR3 is TGTGCCAGCAGCTTAGTAGTTGGGGACAGCTCCTACAATGAGCAGTTCTTC. This chain connects TRBV13 to TRBJ2-1; 7 bases are a match to TRBD1. Germline CDR1 is PRHDT and CDR2 is FYEKMQ (reference sequence). This CDR3 region has 17 residues. J was trimmed by 0 bases and V by 1 base; bases with no gene match: 6.

The chain uses TRBV29-1 and TRBJ2-3; 7 bases match TRBD1. Germline-derived CDR1 and CDR2 are SQVTM and ANQGSEA. CDR3 length: 17 residues. Trimming removed 0 bases from V and 0 bases from J; junction bases left unmatched: 9. Here the CDR3 DNA reads TGCAGCGTTGAAGATCCCGCTGACAGGGAGAGCACAGATACGCAGTATTTT. Amino acids: CSVEDPADRESTDTQYF.

J is TRBJ2-1 and V is TRBV27; 9 bases line up with TRBD1. Germline assignment: CDR1 MNHEY and CDR2 SMNVEV (reference sequence). The length of the CDR3 is 16 residues. Trimming took 3 bases from V and 4 from J; bases not matched to a gene: 7. The CDR3 loop reads CASSFELGQGYNEQFF. The CDR3 DNA sequence: TGTGCCAGCAGTTTCGAGTTGGGACAGGGTTACAATGAGCAGTTCTTC.

The chain couples TRBV4-2 to TRBJ2-2; 7 bases align to TRBD2. V trimming: 4 bases; J trimming: 4 bases; junction bases outside the gene matches: 3. This CDR3 spans 14 amino acids. CDR1 and CDR2 (germline): LGHNA, YNFKEQ. CDR3: CASSRLAATGELFF. The CDR3 DNA reads as TGTGCCAGCAGCCGACTAGCAGCCACCGGGGAGCTGTTTTTT.